The present T cell receptor (beta chain) was sequenced within a study of shared clonotypes between healthy human individuals. Study information: For every donor, three CD4 naive, three CD4 memory, two CD8 naive and one CD8 memory plates were used.

Regarding the study as a whole: On the whole, naive subsets had larger estimated richness than memory subsets had.

The test was conducted at deep level. The authors' processing: With immunoSEQ giving junction-only sequences and no quality scores, filtering differed. Produced via immunoSEQ multiplex PCR; TCRdb's table is partial and in-frame only. V and J calls and clone size follow that table, whereas D and trimming were derived from the DNA. The sample has hundreds of thousands of clones, 80% to 95% seen once; the top ten hold less than 25%. Per germline, CDR1 SQVTM and CDR2 ANQGSEA. CDR3 size: 13 residues. V lost 6 bases and J 4 bases, leaving 16 bases between the germline ends. This clone appeared once. Its target is unknown. The naive CD8 subset, CD45RO-negative cells positively selected for CCR7, excluded terminally differentiated effector memory CD45RA+ cells.

The chain uses TRBV29-1 and TRBJ2-7, with a possible D match to TRBD1 (7 bases). The source of this sequence is a man aged 25-40 years in good health. Sequenced sample: naive CD8+ T cells sorted from blood. The CDR3 DNA follows: TGCAGCGTCGCCCGACAGGGACTTTACGAGCAGTACTTC. This gives the protein CSVARQGLYEQYF.